The 5 T cell receptor beta chains given below trace back to one sample, sequenced in a study of T cell responses to AZD1222 COVID-19 vaccine. Assay: immunoSEQ multiplex PCR; the TCRdb copy retains only in-frame clones and omits some. This sample has approximately 140,000 clones, with around 94% found just once. The specimen comprised peripheral blood, sampled on day 0 of AZD1222 vaccination. The receptors derive from an adult in good health.

This chain connects TRBV6-5 to TRBJ1-5; tentatively, D is TRBD1 (5 bases). Looked up from germline, CDR1 is MNHEY and CDR2 is SVGAGI. The CDR3 covers 15 residues. V gave up 6 bases and J gave up 0 bases, with 12 bases separating them. In nucleotides, the CDR3 is TGTGCCAGCAGGACGACGGGGGTTAGCAATCAGCCCCAGCATTTT. It yields the protein CASRTTGVSNQPQHF.

J is TRBJ1-4 and V is TRBV9; 8 nucleotides agree with TRBD1. The CDR3 covers 14 residues. The V gene end was trimmed by 5 bases and the J gene end by 7 bases; junction bases not matched to a gene: 7. Germline assignment: CDR1 SGDLS and CDR2 YYNGEE. CDR3 sequence reads: CASSVTGGSEKLFF. CDR3 nucleotides: TGTGCCAGCAGTGTAACAGGGGGGAGTGAAAAACTGTTTTTT.

V and J are TRBV11-3 and TRBJ2-5; 8 nucleotides match TRBD2. The V gene's germline CDR1 is SGHNT and CDR2 YENEEA. Trimming at V came to 5 bases and at J to 2 bases, leaving 10 bases not matched to a gene. This CDR3 has 16 amino acids. The CDR3: CASSAGTAGGQETQYF. The CDR3 nucleotides are TGTGCCAGCAGCGCGGGGACCGCGGGGGGTCAAGAGACCCAGTACTTC.

This chain joins TRBV7-9 and TRBJ1-3; 12 bases agree with TRBD1. The V segment lost 5 bases and the J segment 5 bases; nucleotides outside the gene matches: 4. This CDR3 has 15 residues. Germline lookup yields CDR1 SEHNR and CDR2 FQNEAQ (reference sequence). The CDR3 DNA follows: TGTGCCAGCAGCGCCGGGACAGGGGGCCGAAACACCATATATTTT. It is translated as CASSAGTGGRNTIYF.

The J gene is TRBJ1-1, the V gene TRBV5-4; tentatively, D is TRBD1 (5 bases). Germline CDR1 SGHNT, CDR2 YYREEE (reference sequence). This CDR3 is 17 amino acids long. Trimming left V 0 bases short and J 5 bases short, with 20 bases between. CDR3 DNA: TGTGCCAGCAGCTTGGCTTACCGGGGAGGGAGGGGTACTGAAGCTTTCTTT. It yields the protein CASSLAYRGGRGTEAFF.